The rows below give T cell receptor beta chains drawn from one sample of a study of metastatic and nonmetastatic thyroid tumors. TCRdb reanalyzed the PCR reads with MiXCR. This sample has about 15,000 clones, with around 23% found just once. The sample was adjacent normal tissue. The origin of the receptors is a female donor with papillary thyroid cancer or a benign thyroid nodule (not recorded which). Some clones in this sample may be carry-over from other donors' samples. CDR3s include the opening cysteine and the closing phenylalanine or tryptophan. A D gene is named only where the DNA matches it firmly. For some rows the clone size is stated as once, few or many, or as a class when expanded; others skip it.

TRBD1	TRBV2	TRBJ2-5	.	CASSETSGQGAETQYF	TGTGCCAGCAGTGAAACCAGTGGACAGGGGGCTGAGACCCAGTACTTC
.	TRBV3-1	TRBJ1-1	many	CASSRRSGAEAFF	TGTGCCAGCAGCCGCAGGAGCGGGGCTGAAGCTTTCTTT
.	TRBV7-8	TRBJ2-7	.	CASSLISGNLDEQYF	TGTGCCAGCAGCTTAATCTCTGGGAATTTGGACGAGCAGTACTTC
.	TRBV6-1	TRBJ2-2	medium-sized	CASSWSSAGELFF	TGTGCCAGCAGTTGGTCTAGCGCCGGGGAGCTGTTTTTT
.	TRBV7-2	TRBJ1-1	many	CASSSGSGGGEAFF	TGTGCCAGCAGCTCAGGGAGCGGGGGCGGTGAAGCTTTCTTT
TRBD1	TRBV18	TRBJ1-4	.	CASSQGQGRNEKLFF	TGTGCCAGCTCTCAGGGACAGGGGCGAAATGAAAAACTGTTTTTT
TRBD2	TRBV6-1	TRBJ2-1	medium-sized	CASSQLSSGTSVHNEQFF	TGTGCCAGCAGTCAATTATCTTCCGGGACTAGCGTACACAATGAGCAGTTCTTC
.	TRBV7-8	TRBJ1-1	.	CASSPVAGNTEAFF	TGTGCCAGCAGCCCAGTCGCGGGGAACACTGAAGCTTTCTTT
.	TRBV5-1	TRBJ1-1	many	CASSLVPETGGNTEAFF	TGCGCCAGCAGCTTAGTCCCCGAAACGGGCGGGAACACTGAAGCTTTCTTT
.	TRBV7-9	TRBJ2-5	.	CASSLTLALQETQYF	TGTGCCAGCAGCCTGACTCTAGCACTCCAAGAGACCCAGTACTTC
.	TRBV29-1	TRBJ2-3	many	CTVGAGEVADTQYF	TGCACCGTAGGAGCAGGGGAGGTAGCAGATACGCAGTATTTT
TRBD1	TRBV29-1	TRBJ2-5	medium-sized	CSVPGQGAETQYF	TGCAGCGTACCGGGACAGGGGGCTGAGACCCAGTACTTC
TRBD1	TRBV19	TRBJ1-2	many	CASAGTDYYGYTF	TGTGCCAGCGCCGGGACAGATTACTATGGCTACACCTTC
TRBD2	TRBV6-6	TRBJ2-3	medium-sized	CASSYSTMGGHTQYF	TGTGCCAGCAGTTACTCGACAATGGGAGGGCATACGCAGTATTTT
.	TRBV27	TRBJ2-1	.	CASKNMGRTYNEQFF	TGTGCCAGCAAGAACATGGGGCGGACTTACAATGAGCAGTTCTTC
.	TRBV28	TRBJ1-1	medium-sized	CASSLIRSREAFF	TGTGCCAGCAGTTTGATCAGATCCCGAGAAGCTTTCTTT
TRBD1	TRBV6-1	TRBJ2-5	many	CASMGQGNKETQYF	TGTGCCAGCATGGGACAGGGTAACAAAGAGACCCAGTACTTC
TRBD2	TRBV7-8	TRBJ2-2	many	CASSGLAGAPGELFF	TGTGCCAGCAGCGGACTAGCGGGAGCCCCCGGGGAGCTGTTTTTT
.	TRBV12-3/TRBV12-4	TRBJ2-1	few	CASSFFDEQFF	TGTGCCAGCAGTTTTTTTGATGAGCAGTTTTTC
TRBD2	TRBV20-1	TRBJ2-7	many	CSAREPSGLGSEQYF	TGCAGTGCTAGAGAACCTAGCGGACTAGGAAGCGAGCAGTACTTC
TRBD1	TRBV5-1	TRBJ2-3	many	CASSFRQGALTDTQYF	TGCGCCAGCAGCTTTCGACAGGGGGCGCTTACAGATACGCAGTATTTT
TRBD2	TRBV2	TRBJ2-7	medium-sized	CASRTAGGLAAYEQYF	TGTGCCAGCAGGACGGCGGGGGGTCTAGCGGCATACGAGCAGTACTTC
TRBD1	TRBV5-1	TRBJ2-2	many	CASTAGTGVDTGELFF	TGCGCCAGCACTGCTGGGACAGGGGTCGACACCGGGGAGCTGTTTTTT
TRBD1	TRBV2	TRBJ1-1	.	CASSGQGGTEAFF	TGTGCCAGCAGTGGACAGGGGGGGACTGAAGCTTTCTTT
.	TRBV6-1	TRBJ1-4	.	CASSDVLGPDEKLFF	TGTGCCAGCAGTGATGTATTGGGTCCGGATGAAAAACTGTTTTTT
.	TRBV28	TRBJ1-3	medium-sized	CASSSLTVSSGNTIYF	TGTGCCAGCAGTTCATTGACGGTTAGCTCTGGAAACACCATATATTTT
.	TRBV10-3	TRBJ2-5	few	CAISEFGTPKVETKHF	TGTGCCATCAGTGAGTTCGGGACTCCCAAGGTAGAGACCAAGCACTTC
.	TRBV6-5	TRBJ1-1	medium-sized	CASSYSQSYEAFF	TGTGCCAGCAGTTACTCGCAGTCCTACGAAGCTTTCTTT
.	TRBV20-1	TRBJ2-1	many	CSAPRDASLGEQFF	TGCAGTGCCCCACGGGACGCGAGTTTGGGGGAGCAGTTCTTC
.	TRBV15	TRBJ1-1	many	CATSGATGSTEAFF	TGTGCCACCAGCGGAGCCACGGGTTCCACTGAAGCTTTCTTT
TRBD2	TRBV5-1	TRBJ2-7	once	CASSLAAGLAGHEQYF	TGCGCCAGCAGCTTGGCAGCGGGACTAGCGGGCCACGAGCAGTACTTC
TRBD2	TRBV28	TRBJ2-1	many	CASSSTTTRRTSGRGNEQFF	TGTGCCAGCAGTTCGACCACCACCCGAAGGACTAGCGGGAGGGGGAATGAGCAGTTCTTC
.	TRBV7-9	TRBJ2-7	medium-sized	CASSFQRGYEQYF	TGTGCCAGCAGCTTCCAGCGCGGTTACGAGCAGTACTTC
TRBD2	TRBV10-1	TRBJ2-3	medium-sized	CASSESTSGTSTDTQYF	TGCGCCAGCAGTGAGTCTACTAGCGGGACGAGCACAGATACGCAGTATTTT
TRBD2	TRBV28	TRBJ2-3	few	CASITVGTSVSDTQYF	TGTGCCAGCATCACTGTCGGGACTAGCGTTAGCGATACGCAGTACTTT